The rows below give T cell receptor beta chains drawn from one sample of a study of CD8 T cells in ankylosing spondylitis. Via MiXCR, TCRdb re-called the 5' RACE reads, giving one row per CDR3 protein. The repertoire includes approximately 540,000 distinct CDR3 sequences, about an eighth of them detected once, and under 7.5% sits in the top ten. The material sequenced was blood, either unsorted or a sorted T cell fraction (not recorded which). These receptor sequences come from a male donor with ankylosing spondylitis. Both conserved end residues are part of each CDR3. The D gene is left open where the match is weak. Not every row has a clone size; where given, it reads once, few, many or a size class.

d_gene: NA
v_gene: TRBV6-4
abundance: NA
j_gene: TRBJ1-1
CDR3nt: TGTGCCAGCAGTAATAGAGGCACTGAAGCTTTCTTT
CDR3aa: CASSNRGTEAFF

d_gene: NA
v_gene: TRBV20-1
abundance: NA
j_gene: TRBJ1-1
CDR3nt: TGCAGTGCACGCACCCCCGGGGGGGAGGTTGAAGCTTTCTTT
CDR3aa: CSARTPGGEVEAFF

d_gene: NA
v_gene: TRBV7-2
abundance: many
j_gene: TRBJ1-6
CDR3nt: TGTGCCAGCAGCTTAGACGTTAATAATTCACCCCTCCACTTT
CDR3aa: CASSLDVNNSPLHF

d_gene: NA
v_gene: TRBV20-1
abundance: NA
j_gene: TRBJ2-6
CDR3nt: TGCAGTGCCTTCCCCCTAGCCCAAGTTCACGTCCTGACTTTC
CDR3aa: CSAFPLAQVHVLTF

d_gene: NA
v_gene: TRBV10-3
abundance: few
j_gene: TRBJ2-7
CDR3nt: TGTGCCATCAGTGAGTCATTGCAGGGTGGCGAGCAGTACTTC
CDR3aa: CAISESLQGGEQYF

d_gene: NA
v_gene: TRBV20-1
abundance: many
j_gene: TRBJ2-1
CDR3nt: TGCAGTGCTCTGACCCTCGCTAGTCCCCGGTACAATGAGCAGTTCTTC
CDR3aa: CSALTLASPRYNEQFF

d_gene: NA
v_gene: TRBV5-1
abundance: many
j_gene: TRBJ2-1
CDR3nt: TGCGCCAGCAGCTCCTTCTCCTACAATGAGCAGTTCTTC
CDR3aa: CASSSFSYNEQFF

d_gene: TRBD1
v_gene: TRBV29-1
abundance: NA
j_gene: TRBJ2-1
CDR3nt: TGCAGCGCTGGACAGGGCTTCTACAATGAGCAGTTCTTC
CDR3aa: CSAGQGFYNEQFF

d_gene: NA
v_gene: TRBV18
abundance: few
j_gene: TRBJ1-5
CDR3nt: TGTGCCAGCTCACCAGCGCGTGACAGGCCGAGCCCCGAGGCCCAGCATTTT
CDR3aa: CASSPARDRPSPEAQHF

d_gene: NA
v_gene: TRBV5-1
abundance: few
j_gene: TRBJ2-2
CDR3nt: TGCGCCAGCAGCTCCGAGGGCGGCAGAACTACCGGGGAGCTGTTTTTT
CDR3aa: CASSSEGGRTTGELFF

d_gene: NA
v_gene: TRBV5-4
abundance: NA
j_gene: TRBJ2-3
CDR3nt: TGTGCCAGCAGCTCCTCTCGGGGCACAGATACGCAGTATTTT
CDR3aa: CASSSSRGTDTQYF

d_gene: NA
v_gene: TRBV7-2
abundance: NA
j_gene: TRBJ1-2
CDR3nt: TGTGCCAGCAGCTTAGCGACGGGAGGGAACTATGGCTACACCTTC
CDR3aa: CASSLATGGNYGYTF

d_gene: TRBD2
v_gene: TRBV12-3/TRBV12-4
abundance: NA
j_gene: TRBJ2-1
CDR3nt: TGTGCCAGCAGGAGAAGCGGGAGTGATGAGCAGTTCTTC
CDR3aa: CASRRSGSDEQFF

d_gene: TRBD1
v_gene: TRBV20-1
abundance: few
j_gene: TRBJ1-2
CDR3nt: TGCAGTGCTCCTCAGGGGGCTGATGGCTACACCTTC
CDR3aa: CSAPQGADGYTF

d_gene: NA
v_gene: TRBV6-1
abundance: few
j_gene: TRBJ1-1
CDR3nt: TGTGCCAGCAACGATTACGGGAAGAACACTGAAGCTTTCTTT
CDR3aa: CASNDYGKNTEAFF

d_gene: TRBD2
v_gene: TRBV20-1
abundance: few
j_gene: TRBJ2-3
CDR3nt: TGCAGTGCTAAAAGGAGAGCGGGAGGCGCGACAGATACGCAGTATTTT
CDR3aa: CSAKRRAGGATDTQYF

d_gene: TRBD2
v_gene: TRBV7-2
abundance: NA
j_gene: TRBJ2-2
CDR3nt: TGTGCCAGCAGCGTCCTAGCGGGAGGGACCACCGGGGAGCTGTTTTTT
CDR3aa: CASSVLAGGTTGELFF

d_gene: NA
v_gene: TRBV3-1
abundance: few
j_gene: TRBJ2-3
CDR3nt: TGTGCCAGCAGCCACATTCAGGGGCAGTATTTT
CDR3aa: CASSHIQGQYF

d_gene: NA
v_gene: TRBV20-1
abundance: few
j_gene: TRBJ1-5
CDR3nt: TGCAGTGCTAGAGAGGCACTCGTGAAAGGCAATCAGCCCCAGCATTTT
CDR3aa: CSAREALVKGNQPQHF

d_gene: NA
v_gene: TRBV4-1
abundance: NA
j_gene: TRBJ2-2
CDR3nt: TGCGCCAGCAGCCAAGGTTGGACGGCCGGGGAGCTGTTTTTT
CDR3aa: CASSQGWTAGELFF

d_gene: NA
v_gene: TRBV24-1
abundance: few
j_gene: TRBJ2-1
CDR3nt: TGTGCCACCAGTGATTTTCGGGAGCAGTTCTTC
CDR3aa: CATSDFREQFF

d_gene: TRBD1
v_gene: TRBV7-8
abundance: NA
j_gene: TRBJ2-1
CDR3nt: TGTGCCAGCAGCCAAGGGAAGGGGGCGATAAATGAGCAGTTCTTC
CDR3aa: CASSQGKGAINEQFF

d_gene: NA
v_gene: TRBV29-1
abundance: many
j_gene: TRBJ2-2
CDR3nt: TGCAGCGTGTCCGCACCGTCTTCCGGGGAGCTGTTTTTT
CDR3aa: CSVSAPSSGELFF

d_gene: NA
v_gene: TRBV20-1
abundance: few
j_gene: TRBJ2-3
CDR3nt: TGCAGTGCTAGCCCAACCCTGGGGCGGACTCACACAGATACGCAGTATTTT
CDR3aa: CSASPTLGRTHTDTQYF

d_gene: NA
v_gene: TRBV12-3/TRBV12-4
abundance: NA
j_gene: TRBJ2-3
CDR3nt: TGTGCCAGCAGTACTCGCAGCGGTACAGATACGCAGTATTTT
CDR3aa: CASSTRSGTDTQYF

d_gene: TRBD1
v_gene: TRBV16
abundance: NA
j_gene: TRBJ1-6
CDR3nt: TGTGCCAGCAGCCAACGCCCGAAGGGACAGGGGAGTTCACCCCTCCACTTT
CDR3aa: CASSQRPKGQGSSPLHF

d_gene: NA
v_gene: TRBV2
abundance: few
j_gene: TRBJ2-2
CDR3nt: TGTGCCAGCAGTGAGTCGCCGGGCGGGGAGCTGTTTTTT
CDR3aa: CASSESPGGELFF

d_gene: NA
v_gene: TRBV5-6
abundance: few
j_gene: TRBJ1-5
CDR3nt: TGTGCCAGCAGCTTGATGAGAGGGCAGCCCCAGCATTTT
CDR3aa: CASSLMRGQPQHF

d_gene: NA
v_gene: TRBV20-1
abundance: NA
j_gene: TRBJ2-3
CDR3nt: TGCAGTGCTACAAAACAGGGAATGGGCACAGATACGCAGTATTTT
CDR3aa: CSATKQGMGTDTQYF

d_gene: NA
v_gene: TRBV19
abundance: few
j_gene: TRBJ1-1
CDR3nt: TGTGCGTCAGGAGTGATGAACACTGAAGCTTTCTTT
CDR3aa: CASGVMNTEAFF

d_gene: NA
v_gene: TRBV5-4
abundance: many
j_gene: TRBJ2-2
CDR3nt: TGTGCCAGCAGCTTTAGGTCCGGGGCAGGGAATTTGCCCGGGGAGCTGTTTTTT
CDR3aa: CASSFRSGAGNLPGELFF

d_gene: NA
v_gene: TRBV20-1
abundance: NA
j_gene: TRBJ2-3
CDR3nt: TGCAGTGTTCTCCCCGACGGGACTCACCTCACAGATACGCAGTATTTT
CDR3aa: CSVLPDGTHLTDTQYF

d_gene: TRBD1
v_gene: TRBV20-1
abundance: NA
j_gene: TRBJ1-1
CDR3nt: TGCAGTGCTAGCCAGGGGGGGGTCACTGAAGCTTTCTTT
CDR3aa: CSASQGGVTEAFF

d_gene: NA
v_gene: TRBV6-2/TRBV6-3
abundance: few
j_gene: TRBJ1-3
CDR3nt: TGTGCCAGCAAGGACGCCTATGGCTCTGGAAACACCATATATTTT
CDR3aa: CASKDAYGSGNTIYF

d_gene: TRBD1
v_gene: TRBV3-1
abundance: NA
j_gene: TRBJ1-1
CDR3nt: TGTGCCAGCAGCCATAGACAGGGGCTGGGGAACACTGAAGCTTTCTTT
CDR3aa: CASSHRQGLGNTEAFF

d_gene: NA
v_gene: TRBV15
abundance: few
j_gene: TRBJ1-2
CDR3nt: TGTGCCACCAGCACAGGGTGGGCCTCGGTCTATGGCTACACCTTC
CDR3aa: CATSTGWASVYGYTF

d_gene: NA
v_gene: TRBV5-1
abundance: many
j_gene: TRBJ2-5
CDR3nt: TGCGCCAGCAGCTCCCTCGAGGGCCAACCGGAGACCCAGTACTTC
CDR3aa: CASSSLEGQPETQYF

d_gene: NA
v_gene: TRBV20-1
abundance: NA
j_gene: TRBJ2-1
CDR3nt: TGCAGTGCTTTGGTCGGGGTTGGTGAGCAGTTCTTC
CDR3aa: CSALVGVGEQFF

d_gene: TRBD1
v_gene: TRBV20-1
abundance: NA
j_gene: TRBJ1-5
CDR3nt: TGCAGTGCTCACCGGGACAGAAATCAGCCCCAGCATTTT
CDR3aa: CSAHRDRNQPQHF

d_gene: NA
v_gene: TRBV5-1
abundance: once
j_gene: TRBJ2-2
CDR3nt: TGCGCCAGCAGCCCGGCCACCAATCTCCGGGAGCTGTTTTTT
CDR3aa: CASSPATNLRELFF

d_gene: NA
v_gene: TRBV20-1
abundance: NA
j_gene: TRBJ1-1
CDR3nt: TGCAGTGCTCCCGGGACCTTGAACACTGAAGCTTTCTTT
CDR3aa: CSAPGTLNTEAFF

d_gene: NA
v_gene: TRBV5-6
abundance: NA
j_gene: TRBJ1-2
CDR3nt: TGTGCCAGCAGCTATGTCGGGACCCTCGGTGGCAACAACTATGGCTACACCTTC
CDR3aa: CASSYVGTLGGNNYGYTF